The clone carrying this T cell receptor (beta chain) came up many times. Its target is not known. Germline assignment: CDR1 DFQATT and CDR2 SNEGSKA (reference sequence). V was trimmed by 8 bases and J by 6 bases, leaving 21 bases between them. The CDR3 spans 14 residues. TCRdb reanalysed the RACE reads using MiXCR and keeps one entry per CDR3 protein. The sample yields roughly 32,000 distinct CDR3 sequences, 5.8% seen once. Time point reported: patch test 3, about 24 weeks after DPC sensitization. As to treatment: therapeutic diphenylcyclopropenone sensitization with weekly scalp DPC. The data derive from a study of human T cells and chemical hapten exposure. Study results and limitations: Once DPC sensitization occurred, TCRs above 1 in 1000 frequency showed no change.

The TCR sequence derives from a man younger than 45 with alopecia areata. Some clones in this sample may be carry-over from other donors' samples. The V and J genes are TRBV20-1 and TRBJ2-3; weak D call: TRBD2 (7 bases). Sequencing was performed on whole blood, taken in connection with sensitization to the hapten diphenylcyclopropenone (DPC). The CDR3 protein is CSISLGGARDTQYF. The CDR3 coding sequence is TGCAGTATCTCTTTGGGGGGGGCGAGGGATACGCAGTATTTT.